This T cell receptor beta chain emerged from a study of shared clonotypes between healthy human individuals (TCRdb year 2020). Some background on the complete study: The cohort included three men and a couple of women between 18 and 49 years of age. Libraries were prepared and TCR repertoires were sequenced by different laboratories using diverse techniques, in order to increase sequencing depth and limit assay-specific biases. Per donor, leukapheresis produced somewhere between about 0.94 and 9 billion PBMCs. To estimate repertoire size and how much clonotype sharing occurs between individuals, the study deeply sequenced the blood TCR repertoires of about 5 healthy adults. For each donor, CD4 naive and CD4 memory were each given three plates, CD8 naive was given two plates, and CD8 memory was given one plate. Beyond this particular receptor, the publication reports: Across a handful of donors, roughly 5.1% of naive CD4, 3% to 3.5% of naive CD8, around 2.1% of memory CD4, and approximately 0.4% of memory CD8 clonotypes were shared. Clonotypes shared by all four sorted-subset donors showed higher generation probabilities than non-shared clonotypes. Sampling was restricted to blood, and TCR repertoires in tissues likely differ from the TCR repertoires found in blood. Rarefaction of sorted-subset datasets indicated incomplete sequencing despite the large sequencing depth. Because the study included only a small number of donors, the genetic and exposure-history diversity represented was limited. Pairwise subsampling indicated that sequencing depth was expected to affect the degree of clonotype sharing among donors. Larger estimated clonotype richness was generally found for naive subsets than for memory subsets.

V is reduced by 3 bases and J by 10 bases, leaving a spacing of 19 bases between them. The CDR3 measures 14 amino acids from cysteine to phenylalanine. Only the CDR3 part of the read is kept: 42 bases, read in frame from the first base. CDR1 and CDR2 (GTSNPN, SVGIG) derive from the germline V gene (reference sequence). About this clone itself: Its antigen target is currently unknown. Qualities for individual bases were not recorded, and no much larger clone is one base off.

Using the deep immunoSEQ assay, multiplex PCR amplified TCR CDR3 regions from genomic DNA. For each cell subset, the extracted genomic DNA was distributed evenly across all wells of several immunoSEQ 96-well plates, and each plate served as one replicate. Each replicate PCR for sorted subsets received approximately 220 ng genomic DNA, equal to roughly 29,000 T cell genomes. Purified libraries were quantified with a Qubit 3.0 fluorometer, sized on a Bioanalyzer 2100, and re-quantified with the KAPA Library Quantification kit. A separate single-read 150-cycle Illumina NextSeq 550 flow cell was used to sequence each immunoSEQ 96-well plate. The authors processed their data as follows. Because the immunoSEQ output held only junctional sequences and lacked quality scores, the filtering could not match the filtering applied to full-length reads. Sequences were annotated with PyIR, a Python wrapper for IgBLAST v1.9, using IMGT germline references to assign V/J genes and CDR3. Reads were filtered out if the reads had weak V/J assignments (E-value above 1e-6), no CDR3, stop codons, out-of-frame junctions, or ambiguous translated residues. V3J clonotypes were defined by identical inferred V gene, J gene, and CDR3 amino acid sequence. Percentage overlap between repertoires was computed as shared unique clonotypes divided by the size of the smaller repertoire. Repertoire richness was assessed with RTK rarefaction, the Chao1 estimator, and Recon v2.1 estimates of unobserved clonotypes. Generation probabilities for all TCRbeta clonotypes obtained by the gDNA method from a handful of donors were computed using OLGA. TCRdb retrieved this table from immuneACCESS and kept in-frame rearrangements only. Not all clones are present; in checked studies, unresolved V genes account for under half, and no reason is known for the remainder. V and J calls and clone size come straight from that table; D and trimming were deduced from the DNA. This sample lists about 96,000 clones; approximately 70% were detected once. The top ten constitute roughly 52% of the sample.

The donors were healthy, HIV-negative adults who had no recently reported acute infections or vaccinations. Only Caucasian adults living in Nashville, Tennessee, USA were represented among the donors. CD8 memory samples combined magnetically selected CD45RO+ cells with CCR7-negative CD45RA+ effector memory (TemRA) cells. Blood was obtained by leukapheresis, after which PBMCs were separated by Ficoll-Histopaque density gradient centrifugation and cryopreserved in liquid nitrogen vapor phase. Purity and quantity of every magnetically sorted T cell population were checked by analytical flow cytometry. Genomic DNA was isolated from every sorted fraction and measured by UV absorbance on a Nanodrop 2000c.

The material sequenced was memory CD8+ T cells sorted from blood. Taken with the paper, the label for cell subset or site translates to: CD45RO+ cells pooled with CCR7-negative TemRA cells. The receptor's source is a man younger than 45 in good health. The sequence links TRBV30 to TRBJ1-5, and possibly TRBD1, on 5 matching bases. The encoded CDR3 is CAWSETLGTFPQHF. The nucleotides read TGTGCCTGGAGCGAGACCCTTGGGACCTTTCCCCAGCATTTT.